This T cell receptor (beta chain) was sequenced during a study of T cell repertoires in cytomegalovirus infection. Overall study: Matching HLA type, along with CMV infection, was indicated by public TCR beta signatures.

This clonotype was recorded at least ten times. Its target is unknown. TCRdb re-derived calls from the reads in MiXCR, one entry per CDR3 protein. This table holds about 200,000 distinct CDR3 sequences, nearly 9.5% found once. Study results and caveats: The response measured ex vivo was dominated by TCR beta clonotypes (HLA-C-restricted and CMV-specific). Carriers of CMV plus the relevant HLA were identified by cumulative public TCR beta family frequency.

The germline CDR1 and CDR2 sequences are SGHAT and FQNNGV. The CDR3 totals 17 residues. V lost 5 bases to trimming and J lost 6 bases; unmatched junction nucleotides: 14. The chain combines TRBV11-2 with TRBJ2-2; 8 bases fit TRBD2. The sample was PBMCs. The sequence derives from a human donor in good health (CMV status not recorded). Some clones in this sample may be carry-over from other donors' samples. The CDR3 DNA reads TGTGCCAGCAGCACTCACACCGGGGGGGCTCGCCCCGGGGAGCTGTTTTTT. Translation: CASSTHTGGARPGELFF.